The sequence of this TCR beta chain was determined in a study of T cell repertoires in cytomegalovirus infection. Broader study findings: Pooled public TCR beta family frequency picked out CMV carriers with the relevant HLA.

MiXCR, run by TCRdb on the reads, gives a single entry per CDR3 protein. Among over 200,000 distinct CDR3 sequences listed, about 13% were seen once. As to this clonotype: As yet, its antigen is unknown.

V lost 4 bases, J lost 8 bases, and 9 bases lay in between. The CDR3 is 13 residues long. Germline CDR1 WSHSY, CDR2 SAAADI. This clonotype was sampled from a human donor in good health (CMV status not recorded). Some clones in this sample may be carry-over from other donors' samples. The chain combines TRBV10-2 with TRBJ1-6; a weak D match, TRBD1 (5 bases). The material sequenced was PBMCs. CDR3 bases: TGCGCCAGCAGTGTACAGGACGATTCACCCCTCCACTTT. The encoded protein is CASSVQDDSPLHF.